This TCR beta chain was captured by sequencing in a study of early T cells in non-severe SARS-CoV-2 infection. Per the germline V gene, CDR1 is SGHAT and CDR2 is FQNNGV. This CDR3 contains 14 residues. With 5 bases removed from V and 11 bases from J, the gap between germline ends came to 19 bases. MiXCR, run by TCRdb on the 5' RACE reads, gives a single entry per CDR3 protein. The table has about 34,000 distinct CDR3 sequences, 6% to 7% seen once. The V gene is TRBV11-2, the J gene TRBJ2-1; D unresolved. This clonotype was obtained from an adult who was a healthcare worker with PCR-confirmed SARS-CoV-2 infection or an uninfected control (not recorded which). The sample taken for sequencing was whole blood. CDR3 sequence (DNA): TGTGCCAGCAGCCCCCAGGTGAATAGCCGGCAGCAGTTCTTC. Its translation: CASSPQVNSRQQFF.